Below, one T cell receptor beta chain is given with its context. This CDR3 spans 13 amino acids. Germline CDR1 LNHDA, CDR2 SQIVND (reference sequence). V lost 3 bases, J lost 2 bases, and 7 bases lay in between. The entry originates in a study of beta chain features in type 1 diabetes. Of the isolated RNA, all was reverse transcribed, and so the sequenced material was expressed TCRB transcripts. Assay used: immunoSEQ multiplex PCR; TCRdb lists only in-frame clones, some missing. This sample has about 290,000 clones; about 7.8% occur once, and the top ten carry 0.9% to 1.2%. Sequenced sample: central memory CD4+ T cells from blood. The TCR originated in a woman aged 18-30 years in good health. The chain has TRBV19 and TRBJ1-2; D ambiguous. The CDR3 reads CASSIFGNYGYTF. The CDR3 nucleotides read TGTGCCAGTAGTATTTTCGGGAACTATGGCTACACCTTC.